The 29 T cell receptor beta chains presented below share a single source sample, sequenced in a study of blood T cell repertoires in COVID-19. The assay was immunoSEQ multiplex PCR, and TCRdb's table has in-frame clones only and misses some. The sample has about 160,000 clones; roughly 83% are singletons. Sequences were obtained from peripheral blood. Receptor source: an elderly woman with active or convalescent COVID-19.

The chain employs TRBV5-1 and TRBJ1-6, with D tentatively TRBD1 (5 bases). V gave up 2 bases and J gave up 6 bases, with 12 bases separating them. This CDR3 has 15 residues. The germline V gene encodes CDR1 SGHRS and CDR2 YFSETQ. CDR3 residues: CASSFFTGFNSPLHF. CDR3 sequence (DNA): TGCGCCAGCAGCTTCTTTACAGGATTTAATTCACCCCTCCACTTT.

The gene calls are TRBV7-2 and TRBJ2-1, with TRBD2 identical over 12 bases. The CDR3 has 16 amino acids. Germline CDR1 SGHTA, CDR2 FQGNSA. With 5 bases clipped from V and 4 bases from J, the junction kept 6 bases outside the gene matches. The CDR3 DNA follows: TGTGCCAGCAGCCCTCAGACTAGCGGGGGATACAATGAGCAGTTCTTC. Amino acids: CASSPQTSGGYNEQFF.

The chain is built from TRBV19 and TRBJ1-5; tentative D call: TRBD1 (6 bases). The CDR3 extends over 17 amino acids. Trimming shortened V by 2 bases and J by 4 bases, and 18 bases separated the two germline ends. Germline V lookup: CDR1 LNHDA, CDR2 SQIVND (reference sequence). The CDR3, as DNA: TGTGCCAGTAGTATACGACCCGCCATACAGGGTAATCAGCCCCAGCATTTT. Translated, it gives CASSIRPAIQGNQPQHF.

The V call is TRBV5-1, the J call TRBJ1-1, with D possibly matching TRBD1 (6 bases). Trimming stripped 4 bases from V and 5 bases from J, with 12 bases between. Germline CDR1 is SGHRS and CDR2 is YFSETQ. The CDR3 spans 13 residues. The chain's CDR3 is CASSQQGRTEAFF. DNA for the CDR3: TGCGCCAGCAGCCAACAGGGCAGGACTGAAGCTTTCTTT.

The J gene is TRBJ1-2, the V gene TRBV2; TRBD1 matches at 8 bases. The CDR3 extends over 13 amino acids. V shed 8 bases and J 4 bases; nucleotides not matched to a gene: 6. The germline gives CDR1 SNHLY, CDR2 FYNNEI. Here the CDR3 DNA reads TGTGCCAGCGGCAGGGGGCGCAGCTATGGCTACACCTTC. Translating gives CASGRGRSYGYTF.

The chain is built from TRBV13 and TRBJ1-1; D is undetermined. The CDR3 spans 12 residues. The V and J ends lost 7 bases and 3 bases respectively, with 9 bases between them. Germline assignment: CDR1 PRHDT and CDR2 FYEKMQ (reference sequence). The CDR3 loop reads CASTRLDTEAFF. Written as DNA, the CDR3 is TGTGCCAGCACCCGTCTCGACACTGAAGCTTTCTTT.

The rearrangement uses TRBV7-9 and TRBJ2-2, with TRBD1 matching 7 bases. V lost 5 bases to trimming and J lost 4 bases; unmatched junction nucleotides: 7. This CDR3 comprises 15 residues. Germline V gene sequence: CDR1 SEHNR, CDR2 FQNEAQ (reference sequence). The CDR3 nucleotides are TGTGCCAGCAGCCGAGAGAGGACAGGCACCGGGGAGCTGTTTTTT. Protein: CASSRERTGTGELFF.

The V call is TRBV7-8, the J call TRBJ2-3; 11 bases align to TRBD2. The CDR3 is 16 amino acids. Germline V CDR1 and CDR2: SGHVS, FQNEAQ. V lost 3 bases to trimming and J lost 2 bases; unmatched junction nucleotides: 4. The DNA of the CDR3 is TGTGCCAGCAGCTTCCGACTAGCGGGGTCCACAGATACGCAGTATTTT. It specifies CASSFRLAGSTDTQYF.

The J gene is TRBJ2-3, the V gene TRBV6-5; TRBD1 might be the D (7 bases). The ends were cut back, 5 bases at V and 10 bases at J, with 13 bases in the middle. The CDR3 is made up of 12 amino acids. Germline CDR1 MNHEY, CDR2 SVGAGI. The DNA for the CDR3 is TGTGCCAGCAGTCCTACAGGGGACTCGCAGTATTTT. This encodes CASSPTGDSQYF.

V and J are TRBV5-1 and TRBJ1-1, with a possible D match to TRBD1 (6 bases). CDR1 is SGHRS, CDR2 YFSETQ, per germline. V was cut by 4 bases and J by 2 bases, with 12 bases left in between. This CDR3 comprises 14 residues. CDR3 protein: CASSPQGFNTEAFF. The CDR3 DNA is TGCGCCAGCAGCCCTCAGGGGTTTAACACTGAAGCTTTCTTT.

The CDR3 DNA follows: TGCAGTGCTAGACGAGTCGGCGAGCAGTACTTC. This translates into CSARRVGEQYF. V gene TRBV20-1 combines with J gene TRBJ2-7; no clear D. Per the germline V gene, CDR1 is DFQATT and CDR2 is SNEGSKA (reference sequence). Deletions cut 2 bases from V and 6 bases from J, with 8 bases between. This CDR3 has 11 residues.

This rearrangement joins TRBV6-5 to TRBJ1-1; D is unclear. The CDR3 covers 15 residues. Looked up from germline, CDR1 is MNHEY and CDR2 is SVGAGI. V lost 0 bases to trimming and J lost 4 bases, with 12 bases between them. DNA of the CDR3: TGTGCCAGCAGTTACTCCCTCCGTGGGCTCACTGAAGCTTTCTTT. Amino acids: CASSYSLRGLTEAFF.

The chain couples TRBV29-1 to TRBJ2-5; 9 bases are shared with TRBD1. The ends lost 1 base at V and 3 bases at J; junction bases unmatched: 12. Germline lookup yields CDR1 SQVTM and CDR2 ANQGSEA. The CDR3 loop spans 17 amino acids. This CDR3 is CSVEGEEKDRGKETQYF. The CDR3 region has the DNA TGCAGCGTTGAAGGGGAAGAAAAAGACAGGGGGAAAGAGACCCAGTACTTC.

The CDR3 DNA follows: TGTGCCAGCAGCTACGGACAGGCTACAACTAATGAAAAACTGTTTTTT. This codes for CASSYGQATTNEKLFF. This chain connects TRBV7-2 to TRBJ1-4; TRBD1 aligns across 7 bases. The CDR3 runs to 16 residues. Losses at the gene ends were 4 bases for V and 0 bases for J; bases not matched to a gene: 5. Germline values: CDR1 SGHTA, CDR2 FQGNSA.

The J gene is TRBJ1-5, the V gene TRBV6-6; 7 positions agree with TRBD1. From germline, CDR1 is MNHNY and CDR2 SVGAGI (reference sequence). The CDR3 totals 14 residues. J lost 7 bases, V lost 5 bases, and 8 bases had no gene match. This CDR3 is CASSIQGRGQPQHF. In nucleotides, the CDR3 is TGTGCCAGCAGTATACAGGGGCGCGGGCAGCCCCAGCATTTT.

This clone has just one count. The gene calls are TRBV4-3 and TRBJ2-3, with a tentative D call TRBD1 (5 bases). CDR3 length equals 18 residues. Germline assignment: CDR1 LGHNA and CDR2 YSLEER. V was shortened by 2 bases and J by 1 base, with 19 bases between the two germline ends. The CDR3 bases are TGCGCCAGCAGCCAAAAGGGGTCCGCGGTTTGGGGCACAGATACGCAGTATTTT. This translates into CASSQKGSAVWGTDTQYF.

V usage is TRBV11-2 and J usage is TRBJ2-4; D is perhaps TRBD1 (5 bases). The CDR3 extends over 12 amino acids. Trimming took off 4 bases at V and 14 bases at J, with 15 bases between the two ends. Germline V gene data show CDR1 as SGHAT and CDR2 as FQNNGV. The CDR3 here is CASSSQPTDEYF. The CDR3 DNA is TGTGCCAGCAGCTCCCAGCCGACAGACGAGTACTTC. Together with reference TRBV11-2 and TRBJ2-4, the CDR3 gives the full variable domain: EAGVAQSPRYKIIEKRQSVAFWCNPISGHATLYWYQQILGQGPKLLIQFQNNGVVDDSQLPKDRFSAERLKGVDSTLKIQPAKLEDSAVYLCASSSQPTDEYFGAGTRLSVL.

The chain recombines TRBV27 with TRBJ2-3; 8 bases are a match to TRBD2. V shed 3 bases and J 1 base; nucleotides not matched to a gene: 6. This CDR3 region has 16 residues. Per germline, CDR1 MNHEY and CDR2 SMNVEV (reference sequence). This CDR3 is CASSFYGGGGTDTQYF. In nucleotides, the CDR3 is TGTGCCAGCAGTTTCTACGGGGGGGGAGGCACAGATACGCAGTATTTT.

This clone was found a few times. The DNA for the CDR3 is TGTGCCAGCAGGACAGGGTACGATACCAATGAGCAGTTCTTC. As protein: CASRTGYDTNEQFF. This chain joins TRBV5-4 and TRBJ2-1; 7 nucleotides line up with TRBD1. Looked up from germline, CDR1 is SGHNT and CDR2 is YYREEE (reference sequence). The CDR3 covers 14 residues. The V segment lost 5 bases and the J segment 6 bases; nucleotides outside the gene matches: 8.

The gene calls are TRBV19 and TRBJ2-5; 9 nucleotides match TRBD2. CDR1 and CDR2 from the germline V gene are LNHDA and SQIVND (reference sequence). J gave up 4 bases and V 7 bases, and 4 bases lay outside the gene matches. CDR3 length equals 13 residues. Here the CDR3 DNA reads TGTGCCAGTACGCGGGGGGGCTCAGAGACCCAGTACTTC. This encodes CASTRGGSETQYF.

The chain joins TRBV3-1 (or the pseudogene TRBV3-2) to TRBJ1-1; perhaps TRBD1 as D (6 bases). CDR3 size: 14 residues. Between the trimmed V and J ends, which lost 1 base and 4 bases, there was a span of 10 bases. The germline V gene encodes CDR1 LGHDT and CDR2 YNNKEL (reference sequence). As DNA, the CDR3 is TGTGCCAGCAGCCAAGGCGGGGGGCCCACTGAAGCTTTCTTT. Translated, it gives CASSQGGGPTEAFF.

This rearrangement joins TRBV7-2 to TRBJ2-5; 7 nucleotides line up with TRBD1. CDR3 length: 15 amino acids. V trimming: 5 bases; J trimming: 0 bases; junction bases outside the gene matches: 6. Germline V gene sequence: CDR1 SGHTA, CDR2 FQGNSA. The CDR3 spells CASSPRDRDQETQYF. DNA of the CDR3: TGTGCCAGCAGCCCCCGGGACAGAGACCAAGAGACCCAGTACTTC.

This clone was recorded once. This chain joins TRBV5-1 and TRBJ2-5; 11 bases map to TRBD2. Germline CDR1 reads SGHRS; CDR2 reads YFSETQ. The CDR3 consists of 15 residues. V was pared by 4 bases and J by 3 bases, with 5 bases of the junction left unmatched. The CDR3 loop is CASSPPLAGEETQYF. In DNA, the CDR3 is TGCGCCAGCAGCCCCCCACTAGCGGGGGAAGAGACCCAGTACTTC.

The genes are TRBV9 and TRBJ1-1; no firm D call. The germline V gene has CDR1 SGDLS and CDR2 YYNGEE. The CDR3 is 15 residues long. V dropped 3 bases and J dropped 2 bases, with 14 bases sitting between them. The CDR3 coding sequence is TGTGCCAGCAGCGAGTGGCCAGTATCTAACACTGAAGCTTTCTTT. It is translated as CASSEWPVSNTEAFF.

This chain's CDR3 is CASSPLRGQPQHF. The CDR3 DNA follows: TGTGCCAGCAGTCCCCTAAGAGGTCAGCCCCAGCATTTT. The V and J genes are TRBV27 and TRBJ1-5, with unresolved D. This CDR3 comprises 13 residues. V was shortened by 5 bases and J by 6 bases, with 11 bases between the two germline ends. Germline V gene data show CDR1 as MNHEY and CDR2 as SMNVEV (reference sequence).

This rearrangement joins TRBV27 to TRBJ2-1, with TRBD1 matching 10 bases. The CDR3 runs to 17 residues. CDR1 is MNHEY and CDR2 is SMNVEV in the germline V gene (reference sequence). Trimming took 3 bases from V and 4 from J; bases not matched to a gene: 9. The DNA for the CDR3 is TGTGCCAGCAGTTTGGGGAGCGGGACAGGGGCATACAATGAGCAGTTCTTC. It codes for CASSLGSGTGAYNEQFF.

This rearrangement joins TRBV9 to TRBJ2-3; the match to TRBD2 covers 8 bases. The J segment lost 2 bases and the V segment lost 0 bases, leaving 5 bases of the junction unmatched. Germline lookup yields CDR1 SGDLS and CDR2 YYNGEE. CDR3 length: 16 residues. CDR3 DNA: TGTGCCAGCAGCGTAGAAGGGACTAGGCACACAGATACGCAGTATTTT. It specifies CASSVEGTRHTDTQYF.

The chain couples TRBV19 to TRBJ2-1; TRBD2 is a possible D gene (5 bases). This CDR3 is 16 amino acids long. Germline V gene lookup returns CDR1 LNHDA and CDR2 SQIVND (reference sequence). With 3 bases removed from V and 6 bases from J, the gap between germline ends came to 18 bases. CDR3 region: CASSIQGLERGNEQFF. Here the CDR3 DNA reads TGTGCCAGTAGTATTCAAGGGCTGGAACGGGGCAATGAGCAGTTCTTC.

V usage is TRBV5-6 and J usage is TRBJ1-4; D might be TRBD1 (6 bases). CDR3 size: 14 residues. Trimming took off 0 bases at V and 7 bases at J, with 10 bases between the two ends. Per germline, CDR1 SGHDT and CDR2 YYEEEE. The DNA of the CDR3 is TGTGCCAGCAGCTTGGGGGGGCGAGGTGAAAAACTGTTTTTT. Its protein product is CASSLGGRGEKLFF.